Following are 6 T cell receptor beta chains from one sample sequenced in a study of T-cell reconstitution after alpha-beta-depleted transplantation in children. A TCRbeta library incorporating unique molecular identifiers was prepared. Each CDR3 protein is one row after TCRdb ran MiXCR on the PCR reads. The sample records a few hundred thousand distinct CDR3 sequences, roughly 20% being singletons. Here the sequenced sample was PBMCs from the stem cell graft donor, taken from the stem cell graft. The receptor set was obtained from a human donor who donated a stem cell graft to a child with acute myeloid leukemia.

In this sample, this clonotype turned up a few times. This chain links TRBV10-3 with TRBJ2-1, with unresolved D. The length of the CDR3 is 12 residues. Trimming removed 10 bases from V and 8 bases from J, with 15 bases in between. Looked up from germline, CDR1 is ENHRY and CDR2 is SYGVKD. The DNA for the CDR3 is TGTGCCACCCAAGATTCTGCAGATGAGCAGTTCTTC. Translation: CATQDSADEQFF.

This clonotype turned up a few times. V gene TRBV4-3 combines with J gene TRBJ2-1, with TRBD1 matching over 7 bases. Unmatched junction bases numbered 6, after V lost 2 bases and J lost 11 bases. CDR1 is LGHNA, CDR2 YSLEER, per germline. This CDR3 spans 13 amino acids. The chain's CDR3 is CASSQSGQPKQFF. The DNA for the CDR3 is TGCGCCAGCAGCCAATCGGGACAGCCCAAGCAGTTCTTC.

The chain joins TRBV5-1 to TRBJ2-1; 8 bases are a match to TRBD2. This CDR3 has 15 amino acids. The V segment lost 3 bases and the J segment 4 bases; nucleotides outside the gene matches: 6. From germline, CDR1 is SGHRS and CDR2 YFSETQ. The CDR3 region is CASSSTSGPYNEQFF. CDR3 in DNA: TGCGCCAGCAGCTCTACTAGCGGCCCATACAATGAGCAGTTCTTC.

The V call is TRBV27, the J call TRBJ2-7; 9 bases match TRBD2. In germline, CDR1 is MNHEY, CDR2 SMNVEV (reference sequence). J lost 5 bases, V lost 6 bases, and 8 bases had no gene match. CDR3 length: 14 residues. CDR3 nucleotides: TGTGCCAGCAGGCTAGCGGGGCCCGCAGACGAGCAGTACTTC. Amino acids: CASRLAGPADEQYF.

The chain has TRBV5-1 and TRBJ1-1, with 7 bases matching TRBD1. Germline V gene data show CDR1 as SGHRS and CDR2 as YFSETQ. The length of the CDR3 is 15 residues. The V segment lost 5 bases and the J segment 0 bases; nucleotides outside the gene matches: 7. CDR3 sequence: CASSREGAMNTEAFF. The CDR3, as DNA: TGCGCCAGCAGTCGGGAGGGGGCTATGAACACTGAAGCTTTCTTT. Full variable domain (remainder filled in from reference TRBV5-1 and TRBJ1-1): KAGVTQTPRYLIKTRGQQVTLSCSPISGHRSVSWYQQTPGQGLQFLFEYFSETQRNKGNFPGRFSGRQFSNSRSEMNVSTLELGDSALYLCASSREGAMNTEAFFGQGTRLTVV.

The sample holds many counts of this clonotype. The genes are TRBV20-1 and TRBJ1-1; D is unresolved. Germline V CDR1 and CDR2: DFQATT, SNEGSKA (reference sequence). The CDR3 totals 12 residues. Trimming took off 3 bases at V and 4 bases at J, with 9 bases between the two ends. The CDR3 here is CSARRGGTEAFF. For the CDR3, the DNA is TGCAGTGCTAGGAGAGGAGGCACTGAAGCTTTCTTT.